This TCR beta chain was observed in a study of shared clonotypes between healthy human individuals. As regards this clone: Its antigen is unknown.

Study observations and caveats: Across four donors, naive CD4 shared approximately 4.5%, naive CD8 3.5% to 4%, memory CD4 less than 2.5%, memory CD8 more than 0.35%.

From germline, CDR1 is SGHRS and CDR2 YFSETQ. V lost 0 bases, J lost 1 base, and 14 bases stayed unmatched. CDR3 length equals 20 residues. TCRdb keeps only in-frame clones here, not all; method: immunoSEQ multiplex PCR. This sample has some 200,000 clones, with just over 65% found just once. The source material was memory CD4+ T cells sorted from blood. Sample subset: CD45RA-negative fraction. The chain has TRBV5-1 and TRBJ2-3; the match to TRBD2 covers 10 bases. The sequence was obtained from a man under 40 in good health. CDR3 residues: CASSLGRAGGPMGRTDTQYF. DNA of the CDR3: TGCGCCAGCAGCTTGGGCCGAGCGGGAGGGCCAATGGGGCGCACAGATACGCAGTATTTT.